The T cell receptor beta chain under discussion was sequenced for a study of chemoradiotherapy in HPV16-positive cancers. J gave up 2 bases and V 4 bases, and 8 bases lay outside the gene matches. CDR3 length equals 16 residues. Germline V lookup: CDR1 SGHRS, CDR2 YFSETQ. The assay was immunoSEQ multiplex PCR, and TCRdb's table has in-frame clones only and misses some. The sample yields roughly 15,000 clones, about four fifths seen once. The specimen was collected from a patient who underwent chemoradiotherapy. V usage is TRBV5-1 and J usage is TRBJ2-3, with 9 bases identical to TRBD2. The source is a human donor with HPV-associated anogenital cancer. The CDR3 DNA reads as TGCGCCAGCAGCCTGGGACTAGCAGACTTCACAGATACGCAGTATTTT. It codes for CASSLGLADFTDTQYF.